This is a list of T cell receptor beta chains from one sample in a study of shared clonotypes between healthy human individuals. Data came from immunoSEQ multiplex PCR; TCRdb stores just in-frame clones and leaves some out. The table shows 2 million to 2.5 million clones, with roughly 90% occurring only once. Sequences were obtained from naive CD4+ T cells from PBMCs. The receptors shown here come from a man between 18 and 29 years old in good health. Some clones in this sample may be carry-over from other donors' samples. The conserved cysteine and the conserved F or W are not part of the CDR3 here. Each record gives: J gene, V gene, CDR3 protein.

>TRBJ2-3|TRBV25-1
ASSDTPPDRQFYTQY
>TRBJ1-4|TRBV6-5
ASAPRDPNEKLF
>TRBJ2-6|TRBV19
ASSNRGDDSGANVLT
>TRBJ1-1|TRBV7-9
ASSRTGLGEAF
>TRBJ1-1|TRBV6-5
ASSYSGTGVSAAF
>TRBJ1-1|TRBV5-1
ASSGQGGGTEAF
>TRBJ2-7|TRBV18
ASSGGSSYEQY
>TRBJ2-5|TRBV11-1
ASSVKTGGIETQY
>TRBJ1-4|TRBV6-5
ASSYSGGPVLEKLF
>TRBJ2-7|TRBV18
ASSPGQVISYEQY
>TRBJ1-5|TRBV6-5
ASSYGYRRDQPQH
>TRBJ2-2|TRBV5-5
ASSLVDTGELF
>TRBJ1-5|TRBV4-1
ASSRDRREPQH
>TRBJ2-2|TRBV7-3
ASSYPTSGSPANTGELF
>TRBJ1-1|TRBV25-1
ASSESFRGGAF
>TRBJ2-5|TRBV5-1
ASSSTSVRPTQY
>TRBJ2-7|TRBV5-1
ASSLGTGGVYEQY
>TRBJ1-5|TRBV19
ASSLTQGNNQPQH
>TRBJ1-4|TRBV28
ASVDTGTNEKLF
>TRBJ2-1|TRBV18
ASSPNGGFYNEQF
>TRBJ2-5|TRBV2
ASSETSGSKTQY
>TRBJ2-3|TRBV15
ATSFKDTQY
>TRBJ2-7|TRBV27
ASRRDGTGGRNEQY
>TRBJ2-2|TRBV27
ASSSGGLRGTGELF
>TRBJ2-2|TRBV6-5
ASSYYQDGELF
>TRBJ2-1|TRBV7-2
ASSPPGDSIYNEQF
>TRBJ2-3|TRBV5-4
ASSLQTDTDTQY
>TRBJ2-7|TRBV14
ASSRNRAPSVLEQY
>TRBJ2-5|TRBV28
ASSEPGQGARETQY
>TRBJ2-7|TRBV5-6
ASSKVAGGEQY
>TRBJ2-7|TRBV15
ATSRDLAGAEQY
>TRBJ2-1|TRBV19
ASSTVSSGNNEQF
>TRBJ2-1|TRBV4-2
ASSQVSSFPRLAGTNEQF
>TRBJ2-1|TRBV19
ASSRKYRTSGSHNEQF
>TRBJ2-1|TRBV29-1
SVPTGASRINEQF
>TRBJ2-5|TRBV11-2
ASSLGPGLAGEETQY
>TRBJ2-5|TRBV5-4
ASSTRLAGQETQY
>TRBJ2-5|TRBV5-1
ASSLERLKTQY
>TRBJ2-1|TRBV9
ASSVVPEGNEQF
>TRBJ1-5|TRBV5-8
ASSLNQPQH
>TRBJ2-2|TRBV7-9
ASSLIPLDTGELF
>TRBJ2-2|TRBV19
ASSISGQAANTGELF
>TRBJ2-7|TRBV7-2
ASSSDLGTAYEQY
>TRBJ2-2|TRBV5-1
ASSFGGTDTGELF
>TRBJ2-6|TRBV7-2
ASSLNQGAGANVLT
>TRBJ1-4|TRBV5-1
ASSLQLTGRNEKLF
>TRBJ2-7|TRBV18
ASSLGPWGYERQY
>TRBJ2-7|TRBV11-3
ASSLGPDHSTYEQY
>TRBJ1-2|TRBV5-4
ASSLMEGDGYT
>TRBJ2-5|TRBV7-7
ASSFYGETQY
>TRBJ1-2|TRBV6-6
ASGGRDMYGYT
>TRBJ2-7|TRBV5-6
ASSFDPAGDYEQY
>TRBJ2-3|TRBV4-2
ASSAGLAKSTDTQY
>TRBJ1-1|TRBV6-6
ASGGGGFTEAF
>TRBJ1-1|TRBV28
ASSRRTGKTSEAF